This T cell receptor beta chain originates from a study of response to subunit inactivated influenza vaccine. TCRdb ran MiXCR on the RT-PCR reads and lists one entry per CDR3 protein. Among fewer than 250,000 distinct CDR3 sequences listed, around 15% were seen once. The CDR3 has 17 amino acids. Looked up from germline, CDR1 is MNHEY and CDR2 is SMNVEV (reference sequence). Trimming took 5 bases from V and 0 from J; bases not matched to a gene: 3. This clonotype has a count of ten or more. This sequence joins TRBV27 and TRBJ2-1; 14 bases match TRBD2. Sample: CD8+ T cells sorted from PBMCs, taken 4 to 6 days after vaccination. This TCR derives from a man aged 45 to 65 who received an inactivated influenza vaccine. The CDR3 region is CASSPGTSGSSYNEQFF. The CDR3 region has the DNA TGTGCCAGCAGTCCAGGGACTAGCGGGAGCTCCTACAATGAGCAGTTCTTC.